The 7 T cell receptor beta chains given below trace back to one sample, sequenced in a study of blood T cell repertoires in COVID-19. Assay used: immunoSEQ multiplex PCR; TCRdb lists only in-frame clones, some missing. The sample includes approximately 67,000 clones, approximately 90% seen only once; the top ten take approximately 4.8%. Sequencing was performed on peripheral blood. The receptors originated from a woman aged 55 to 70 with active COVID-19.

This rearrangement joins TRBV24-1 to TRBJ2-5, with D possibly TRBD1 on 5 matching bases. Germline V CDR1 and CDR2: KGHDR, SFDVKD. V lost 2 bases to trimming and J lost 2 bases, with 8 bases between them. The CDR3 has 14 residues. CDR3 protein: CATSDSGWQETQYF. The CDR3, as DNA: TGTGCCACCAGTGATTCAGGGTGGCAAGAGACCCAGTACTTC.

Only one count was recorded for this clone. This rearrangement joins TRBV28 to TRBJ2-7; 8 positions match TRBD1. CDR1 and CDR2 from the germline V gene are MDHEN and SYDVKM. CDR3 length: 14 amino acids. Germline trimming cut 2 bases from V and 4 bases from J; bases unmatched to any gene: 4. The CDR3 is CASSLGQGAYEQYF. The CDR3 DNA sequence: TGTGCCAGCAGTTTAGGCCAGGGGGCGTACGAGCAGTACTTC.

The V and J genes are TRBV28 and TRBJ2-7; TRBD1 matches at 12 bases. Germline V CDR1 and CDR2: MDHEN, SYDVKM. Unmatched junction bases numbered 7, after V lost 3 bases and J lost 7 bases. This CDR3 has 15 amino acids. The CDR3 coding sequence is TGTGCCAGCAGTTTGGAGGGACAGGGGGCGGGGGAGCAGTACTTC. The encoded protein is CASSLEGQGAGEQYF.

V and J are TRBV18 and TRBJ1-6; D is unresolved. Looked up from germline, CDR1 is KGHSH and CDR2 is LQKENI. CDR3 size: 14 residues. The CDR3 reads CAPSPPVACSPLHF. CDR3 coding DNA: TGTGCACCTTCACCCCCCGTAGCGTGTTCACCCCTCCACTTT.

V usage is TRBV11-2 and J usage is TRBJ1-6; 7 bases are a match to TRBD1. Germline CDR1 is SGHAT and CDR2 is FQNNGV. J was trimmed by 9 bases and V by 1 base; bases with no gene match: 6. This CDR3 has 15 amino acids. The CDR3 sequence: CASSLGTGPFSPLHF. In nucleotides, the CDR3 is TGTGCCAGCAGCTTAGGGACAGGACCATTTTCACCCCTCCACTTT.

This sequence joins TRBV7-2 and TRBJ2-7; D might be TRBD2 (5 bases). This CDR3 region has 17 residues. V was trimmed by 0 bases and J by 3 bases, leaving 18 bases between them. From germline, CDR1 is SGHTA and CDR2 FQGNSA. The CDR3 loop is CASSLASRGRQLYEQYF. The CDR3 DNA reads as TGTGCCAGCAGCTTAGCAAGTCGAGGGCGTCAGCTCTACGAGCAGTACTTC.

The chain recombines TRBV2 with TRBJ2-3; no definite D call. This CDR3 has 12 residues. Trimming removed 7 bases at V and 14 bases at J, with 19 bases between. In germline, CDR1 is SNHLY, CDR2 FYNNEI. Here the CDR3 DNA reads TGTGCCAGCAATGCACTCCTGAAATTGATGTATTTT. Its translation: CASNALLKLMYF.